These 3 T cell receptor beta chains came from one sample sequenced in a study of immune characterization of retroperitoneal liposarcoma. A single record per CDR3 protein comes from TCRdb applying MiXCR to the PCR reads. The sample yields roughly 10,000 distinct CDR3 sequences, 25% to 30% seen once. Sequencing was done on a sample of tumor tissue. All receptors derive from a male donor with retroperitoneal liposarcoma.

This clonotype has a handful of counts. The CDR3 DNA is TGTGCCAGCAGGGGGGGAGGCGGTGGCACAGATACGCAGTATTTT. Its protein is CASRGGGGGTDTQYF. The chain joins TRBV11-2 to TRBJ2-3, with D perhaps matching TRBD2 (6 bases). The CDR3 loop spans 15 amino acids. Trimming stripped 6 bases from V and 1 base from J, with 14 bases between. The germline CDR1 and CDR2 sequences are SGHAT and FQNNGV.

Only a few counts were recorded for this clonotype. The V call is TRBV11-1, the J call TRBJ2-5, with 9 bases identical to TRBD1. The CDR3 contains 15 residues. With V trimmed by 4 bases and J by 4 bases, 7 bases remained unmatched. The germline CDR1 and CDR2 sequences are SGHAT and FQDESV (reference sequence). Here the CDR3 reads CASSYFATGGETQYF. CDR3 coding DNA: TGTGCCAGCAGCTACTTTGCGACAGGGGGAGAGACCCAGTACTTC.

This clonotype was counted at least ten times. J is TRBJ2-3 and V is TRBV6-1, with D uncertain. CDR1 and CDR2 from the germline V gene are MNHNS and SASEGT. The V and J ends lost 8 bases and 4 bases respectively, with 7 bases between them. CDR3 length equals 11 residues. CDR3 region: CASSSSDTQYF. The CDR3 coding sequence is TGTGCCAGCTCGAGTTCAGATACGCAGTATTTT.